The clone carrying this TCR beta chain was seen a handful of times. The data were obtained in a study of patients and donors after allogeneic stem cell transplantation. TCRdb reprocessed the RT-PCR reads via MiXCR and lists one record per CDR3 protein. Altogether roughly 880,000 distinct CDR3 sequences are present, 18% being singletons, with the ten largest covering 6%. The material sequenced was blood, either unsorted or a sorted T cell fraction (not recorded which). The clonotype was recovered from a human donor who was either an allogeneic HSCT recipient or a stem cell or donor lymphocyte infusion donor (not recorded which). It is not recorded whose cells these are; they may come from a transplant donor.

CDR3 loop: CSARRGTPEDSPLHF. CDR3 sequence (DNA): TGCAGTGCTAGGAGAGGGACACCGGAGGATTCACCCCTCCACTTT. The rearrangement links TRBV20-1 to TRBJ1-6; D is perhaps TRBD1 (6 bases). This CDR3 has 15 residues. Germline-derived CDR1 and CDR2 are DFQATT and SNEGSKA (reference sequence). Trimming cost V 3 bases and J 8 bases, with 17 bases left between them.